This is a list of T cell receptor beta chains from one sample in a study of T cells in Graves' hyperthyroidism and ophthalmopathy. Each CDR3 protein gets one entry after TCRdb re-called the multiplex PCR reads with MiXCR. The sample holds some 650,000 distinct CDR3 sequences, around 15% seen once. Sequences were obtained from blood. These receptors originate from a woman between 40 and 50 years old with Graves' ophthalmopathy. Both conserved end residues are trimmed from each CDR3.

>14|TRBV12-3/TRBV12-4|TRBJ1-5
ASSFGGRYSNQPQH
>12|TRBV7-3|TRBJ2-1
ASSQRGTYNEQF
>13|TRBV6-2/TRBV6-3|TRBJ1-5
ASRPLGLVGQSQH
>11|TRBV9|TRBJ2-7
ASSGAAGYEQY
>16|TRBV6-5|TRBJ2-2
ASSYSGPPSRHGGELF
>13|TRBV2|TRBJ1-3
ASRAQYYSGNTIY
>8|TRBV7-9|TRBJ2-3
ASVEDTQY
>14|TRBV4-2|TRBJ2-1
ASSQEGIAGKNEQF
>10|TRBV7-2|TRBJ2-5
ASSFGSETQY
>13|TRBV6-2/TRBV6-3|TRBJ2-7
ASSYDGEGDYEQY
>11|TRBV6-5|TRBJ2-1
ASSYGAGDEQF
>12|TRBV29-1|TRBJ1-2
SVALIQRNYGYT
>12|TRBV19|TRBJ1-1
ASSPGQGVPEAF
>13|TRBV24-1|TRBJ2-1
ATSDTGTSHNEQF
>13|TRBV7-8|TRBJ1-4
ASSQAAGTNEKLF
>12|TRBV10-3|TRBJ1-5
ATTAGGAGQPQH
>14|TRBV7-3|TRBJ2-1
ASSSLGLAAYNEQF
>16|TRBV9|TRBJ2-3
ASSPQYGSRGGTDTQY
>12|TRBV28|TRBJ1-1
ASSSTGGLTEAF
>12|TRBV6-1|TRBJ1-5
ASSRGYSNQPQH
>14|TRBV7-9|TRBJ1-1
ASSNKGGAPNTEAF
>10|TRBV27|TRBJ2-5
ASRGSTETQY
>16|TRBV28|TRBJ2-7
ASSPPPGRRSSSYEQY
>12|TRBV11-2|TRBJ2-7
ASSFPDLGYEQY
>11|TRBV7-9|TRBJ2-7
ASSRPDLYEQY
>13|TRBV7-3|TRBJ2-1
ASSPGLSPPGEQF
>10|TRBV19|TRBJ1-1
ATSRMGTEAF
>14|TRBV18|TRBJ2-2
ASSLPGAETTGELF
>13|TRBV5-1|TRBJ2-7
ASSPPAIGVYEQY
>12|TRBV11-2|TRBJ2-1
ASSLSGSYNEQF
>11|TRBV6-1|TRBJ2-7
ASSRDLASEQY
>13|TRBV28|TRBJ2-7
ASSLADRRGYEQY
>13|TRBV18|TRBJ1-5
ASSPGQGPNQPQH
>15|TRBV6-5|TRBJ1-1
ASSYFGTGVPNTEAF
>12|TRBV27|TRBJ2-2
ASTLGDVPGEPF
>14|TRBV15|TRBJ2-5
ATSRYPDRGQETQY
>13|TRBV30|TRBJ1-4
AWTLKGGLNEKLF